The 29 T cell receptor beta chains in this list originate from one sample, sequenced in a study of regulatory T cells in long-lasting Graves disease. Arm-PCR with iRepertoire HTBI primers amplified the CDR3 regions for these TCR beta libraries. TCRdb re-analysed the multiplex PCR reads in MiXCR, keeping a single row per CDR3 protein. The data hold some 560,000 distinct CDR3 sequences, with 15% to 20% observed a single time. As to time point: newly diagnosed GD, antithyroid drugs for less than 3 months. Researchers made the TCR library from RNA that was extracted from PBMCs. These same records also appear under a second study, on T cells in Graves' hyperthyroidism and ophthalmopathy.

This specimen consisted of peripheral blood mononuclear cells (PBMCs), obtained at new diagnosis, from a patient treated with antithyroid drugs. These receptors were obtained from a woman aged 40 to 65 with Graves disease.

A few counts support this clonotype. The V gene is TRBV7-9, the J gene TRBJ2-6; D is unresolved. CDR1 and CDR2 from the germline V gene are SEHNR and FQNEAQ (reference sequence). The CDR3 runs to 10 residues. Trimming took 5 bases from V and 12 from J, leaving 5 bases between them. CDR3 nucleotide sequence: TGTGCCAGCAGCGCCGGCGTCCTGACTTTC. It codes for CASSAGVLTF.

The sample holds many counts of this clonotype. The chain combines TRBV12-3 or TRBV12-4 with TRBJ1-2, with D uncertain. Trimming removed 1 base from V and 4 bases from J, with 10 bases in between. CDR3 length: 14 residues. CDR3 in amino acids: CASSLGQRSYGYTF. As DNA, the CDR3 is TGTGCCAGCAGTTTAGGACAACGTTCCTATGGCTACACCTTC.

As to this clonotype: This may be a read error, as it is one base from a much larger clone. CDR3 region: CASSLALGGADTQYF. In nucleotides, the CDR3 is TGTGCCAGCAGCTTAGCGCTGGGGGGGGCAGATACGCAGTATTTT. The chain couples TRBV7-8 to TRBJ2-3; 7 bases are shared with TRBD2. The J segment lost 4 bases and the V segment lost 0 bases, leaving 4 bases of the junction unmatched. From germline, CDR1 is SGHVS and CDR2 FQNEAQ. The CDR3 consists of 15 residues.

This clonotype has a count of ten or more. The chain carries TRBV12-3 or TRBV12-4 and TRBJ1-3; D not resolved. V lost 6 bases and J lost 2, with 26 bases in between. The CDR3 has 19 amino acids. CDR3 DNA: TGTGCCAGCAGCTCCTCATTTGGCCACCTGGAAGGCCCTGGAAACACCATATATTTT. Amino acid sequence: CASSSSFGHLEGPGNTIYF.

This clonotype was seen ten or more times. The V call is TRBV11-3, the J call TRBJ1-1, with a weak D call TRBD1 (5 bases). With 8 bases removed from V and 5 bases from J, the gap between germline ends came to 12 bases. The germline gives CDR1 SGHNT, CDR2 YENEEA. The CDR3 runs 12 residues. CDR3 DNA: TGTGCCAGCCGCCGGGGGGAGACTGAAGCTTTCTTT. This sequence encodes CASRRGETEAFF. Full variable domain (missing parts from reference TRBV11-3 and TRBJ1-1): EAGVVQSPRYKIIEKKQPVAFWCNPISGHNTLYWYLQNLGQGPELLIRYENEEAVDDSQLPKDRFSAERLKGVDSTLKIQPAELGDSAVYLCASRRGETEAFFGQGTRLTVV.

V usage is TRBV2 and J usage is TRBJ2-1; D not certain. Trimming took 3 bases from V and 1 from J, leaving 7 bases between them. This CDR3 is 14 amino acids long. Germline V lookup: CDR1 SNHLY, CDR2 FYNNEI. The CDR3 reads CASSELVSYNEQFF. CDR3 nucleotide sequence: TGTGCCAGCAGTGAGTTAGTTTCCTACAATGAGCAGTTCTTC.

The rearrangement joins TRBV10-2 to TRBJ2-3; 14 nucleotides line up with TRBD2. The J segment lost 0 bases and the V segment lost 2 bases, leaving 7 bases of the junction unmatched. CDR1 is WSHSY and CDR2 is SAAADI in the germline V gene. CDR3 length: 19 residues. CDR3 loop: CASSEGLAGGRASTDTQYF. CDR3 in DNA: TGCGCCAGCAGTGAGGGACTAGCGGGGGGCCGAGCTAGCACAGATACGCAGTATTTT.

The V call is TRBV20-1, the J call TRBJ2-7, with D perhaps TRBD1 or TRBD2 (5 bases each). Germline V gene sequence: CDR1 DFQATT, CDR2 SNEGSKA (reference sequence). The CDR3 totals 12 residues. The V and J ends lost 4 bases and 6 bases respectively, with 13 bases between them. Written as DNA, the CDR3 is TGCAGTGCTATCCTATTCGGGGCCGAGCAGTACTTC. Amino acid sequence: CSAILFGAEQYF.

The rearrangement uses TRBV4-1 and TRBJ1-4; TRBD1 is a possible D gene (6 bases). CDR1 and CDR2 from the germline V gene are MGHRA and YSYEKL. V was shortened by 1 base and J by 7 bases, with 13 bases between the two germline ends. This CDR3 region has 15 residues. The CDR3 is CASSQGLTGPEKLFF. The CDR3 DNA sequence: TGCGCCAGCAGCCAAGGCCTCACAGGGCCTGAAAAACTGTTTTTT.

The chain joins TRBV5-1 to TRBJ1-4; weak D call: TRBD1 (5 bases). V was shortened by 4 bases and J by 4 bases, with 11 bases between the two germline ends. The V gene's germline CDR1 is SGHRS and CDR2 YFSETQ. This CDR3 has 14 residues. CDR3 DNA sequence: TGCGCCAGCAGCCCGGCAGGGCTTAATGAAAAACTGTTTTTT. This encodes CASSPAGLNEKLFF. The full variable domain, in which reference TRBV5-1 and TRBJ1-4 provide the parts outside the CDR3, is KAGVTQTPRYLIKTRGQQVTLSCSPISGHRSVSWYQQTPGQGLQFLFEYFSETQRNKGNFPGRFSGRQFSNSRSEMNVSTLELGDSALYLCASSPAGLNEKLFFGSGTQLSVL.

This clonotype was found many times. The chain uses TRBV6-9 and TRBJ2-1; TRBD1 matches at 9 bases. Losses at the gene ends were 1 base for V and 8 bases for J; bases not matched to a gene: 9. From germline, CDR1 is MNHGY and CDR2 SVAAGI. This CDR3 has 16 residues. The CDR3 DNA sequence: TGTGCCAGCAGTTATTATCCGGGACAGGGCATCTATGAGCAGTTCTTC. Encoded protein: CASSYYPGQGIYEQFF.

This clonotype was seen ten or more times. J is TRBJ1-2 and V is TRBV7-2; TRBD1 is a possible D gene (6 bases). The CDR3 has 14 amino acids. Germline CDR1 and CDR2: SGHTA and FQGNSA. Trimming stripped 4 bases from V and 3 bases from J, with 12 bases between. The CDR3 loop is CASSSRTGYYGYTF. CDR3 DNA: TGTGCCAGCAGCTCCCGTACAGGGTACTATGGCTACACCTTC.

This chain joins TRBV15 and TRBJ1-1; D might be TRBD1 (5 bases). V gave up 0 bases and J gave up 4 bases, with 18 bases separating them. The germline V gene has CDR1 LNHNV and CDR2 YYDKDF (reference sequence). The CDR3 extends over 17 amino acids. The CDR3 here is CATSRDPAGSSGTEAFF. The CDR3 DNA sequence: TGTGCCACCAGCAGAGATCCCGCAGGGAGTAGTGGCACTGAAGCTTTCTTT.

In this sample, this clonotype turned up many times. This rearrangement joins TRBV11-2 to TRBJ1-1; 7 positions match TRBD1. The V segment lost 1 base and the J segment 1 base; nucleotides outside the gene matches: 3. Germline V CDR1 and CDR2: SGHAT, FQNNGV. CDR3 length: 15 amino acids. The CDR3 region has the DNA TGTGCCAGCAGCTTAGCCTACAGGGGGAACACTGAAGCTTTCTTT. It encodes CASSLAYRGNTEAFF.

This rearrangement joins TRBV5-5 to TRBJ1-1; tentative D call: TRBD1 (5 bases). Trimming removed 7 bases from V and 11 bases from J, with 24 bases in between. CDR1 SGHKS and CDR2 YYEKEE come from the germline V gene (reference sequence). This CDR3 spans 14 amino acids. This CDR3 reads CASGPTGGGTAAFF. The CDR3 DNA reads as TGTGCCAGCGGCCCCACCGGGGGGGGGACGGCCGCTTTCTTT.

This clonotype has ten or more counts. The V and J genes are TRBV18 and TRBJ2-5, with D possibly TRBD1 on 5 matching bases. Germline assignment: CDR1 KGHSH and CDR2 LQKENI. This CDR3 is 16 amino acids long. V was trimmed by 0 bases and J by 4 bases, leaving 15 bases between them. The CDR3 protein is CASSPPGNRTRETQYF. CDR3 bases: TGTGCCAGCTCACCACCTGGAAACAGGACGCGAGAGACCCAGTACTTC.

The CDR3: CASRRPTSEAFF. The CDR3, as DNA: TGTGCCAGCAGACGACCTACTAGTGAAGCTTTCTTT. This chain links TRBV28 with TRBJ1-1; unclear D gene. The V end lost 6 bases, the J end lost 7 bases, and 12 bases lay between the germline ends. The CDR3 has 12 residues. Germline V gives CDR1 MDHEN, CDR2 SYDVKM.

This clonotype occurred a few times. The J gene is TRBJ1-2, the V gene TRBV20-1; D ambiguous. In germline, CDR1 is DFQATT, CDR2 SNEGSKA (reference sequence). The germline V and J ends were trimmed by 5 bases and 5 bases, with 15 bases remaining between them. CDR3 length equals 13 residues. CDR3 DNA: TGCAGTGCTCTGGACGGGGAGTCTTATGGCTACACCTTC. Translated, it gives CSALDGESYGYTF.

This clonotype was seen ten or more times. The genes are TRBV12-3 or TRBV12-4 and TRBJ2-3; no firm D call. Trimming took off 5 bases at V and 2 bases at J, with 11 bases between the two ends. The length of the CDR3 is 14 residues. CDR3 nucleotides: TGTGCCAGCAGTACAACAGAAAACACAGATACGCAGTATTTT. Encoded protein: CASSTTENTDTQYF.

In regard to this clonotype: Just one base apart from a much larger clone, this may be a read error. The genes are TRBV11-2 and TRBJ1-6, with D uncertain. The CDR3 runs 12 residues. Germline V gene lookup returns CDR1 SGHAT and CDR2 FQNNGV. The CDR3 reads CASSFVDSPPHF. For the CDR3, the DNA is TGTGCCAGCAGCTTTGTGGATTCACCCCCCCACTTT. Using reference TRBV11-2 and TRBJ1-6 for the parts outside the CDR3, the full variable domain is EAGVAQSPRYKIIEKRQSVAFWCNPISGHATLYWYQQILGQGPKLLIQFQNNGVVDDSQLPKDRFSAERLKGVDSTLKIQPAKLEDSAVYLCASSFVDSPPHFGNGTRLTVT.

This clonotype was detected only a few times. This chain uses TRBV18 with TRBJ2-2, with 8 bases aligning to TRBD1. CDR3 length: 15 amino acids. From germline, CDR1 is KGHSH and CDR2 LQKENI. The V segment lost 5 bases and the J segment 5 bases; nucleotides outside the gene matches: 7. The CDR3 protein is CASSAGQGLTGELFF. CDR3 bases: TGTGCCAGCTCAGCCGGACAGGGATTGACCGGGGAGCTGTTTTTT. Based on the CDR3 plus reference TRBV18 and TRBJ2-2, the full variable domain is NAGVMQNPRHLVRRRGQEARLRCSPMKGHSHVYWYRQLPEEGLKFMVYLQKENIIDESGMPKERFSAEFPKEGPSILRIQQVVRGDSAAYFCASSAGQGLTGELFFGEGSRLTVL.

This clonotype was seen at least ten times. The rearrangement joins TRBV7-8 to TRBJ1-5, with D perhaps TRBD1 (5 bases). There are 15 residues in the CDR3. CDR1 is SGHVS and CDR2 is FQNEAQ in the germline V gene. V was clipped by 3 bases and J by 6 bases, with 15 bases between them. The CDR3 sequence is CASSFRGGVGQPQHF. CDR3 nucleotides: TGTGCCAGCAGCTTTCGGGGGGGTGTGGGTCAGCCCCAGCATTTT. Filled out from reference TRBV7-8 and TRBJ1-5, the complete variable domain reads GAGVSQSPRYKVAKRGQDVALRCDPISGHVSLFWYQQALGQGPEFLTYFQNEAQLDKSGLPSDRFFAERPEGSVSTLKIQRTQQEDSAVYLCASSFRGGVGQPQHFGDGTRLSIL.

This clonotype was seen repeatedly, ten times or more. CDR3 protein: CASSEGREDEKLFF. As DNA, the CDR3 is TGTGCCAGCAGTGAGGGAAGGGAGGATGAAAAACTGTTTTTT. The chain joins TRBV2 to TRBJ1-4; D unresolved. The V end was cut by 3 bases, the J end by 6 bases, with 11 bases between. This CDR3 has 14 amino acids. Germline V gene sequence: CDR1 SNHLY, CDR2 FYNNEI.

This clonotype occurred a few times. The CDR3 region has the DNA TGTGCCACCAGAAGGGGGTCTGACTTCTATAGCAATCAGCCCCAGCATTTT. This sequence encodes CATRRGSDFYSNQPQHF. J is TRBJ1-5 and V is TRBV15, with D possibly matching TRBD1 (6 bases). V was clipped by 6 bases and J by 0 bases, with 18 bases between them. The CDR3 sequence is 17 residues long. The germline gives CDR1 LNHNV, CDR2 YYDKDF (reference sequence). The full variable domain, its missing parts supplied by reference TRBV15 and TRBJ1-5, is DAMVIQNPRYQVTQFGKPVTLSCSQTLNHNVMYWYQQKSSQAPKLLFHYYDKDFNNEADTPDNFQSRRPNTSFCFLDIRSPGLGDTAMYLCATRRGSDFYSNQPQHFGDGTRLSIL.

This clonotype was counted at least ten times. The chain uses TRBV3-1 and TRBJ1-5; D may be TRBD1 (5 bases). The V end lost 6 bases, the J end lost 2 bases, and 17 bases lay between the germline ends. Germline CDR1 is LGHDT and CDR2 is YNNKEL (reference sequence). This CDR3 has 16 amino acids. The CDR3 loop reads CASRSGGGFGNQPQHF. CDR3 nucleotides: TGTGCCAGCAGGAGCGGGGGGGGATTCGGCAATCAGCCCCAGCATTTT.

V and J are TRBV28 and TRBJ1-1; the D gene is possibly TRBD1 (6 bases). CDR3 length: 16 residues. Per the germline V gene, CDR1 is MDHEN and CDR2 is SYDVKM. Deletions cut 6 bases from V and 5 bases from J, with 22 bases between. The CDR3 coding sequence is TGTGCCAGCAGGGGGGGGGGGGGCGGATATATTACTGAAGCTTTCTTT. Protein product: CASRGGGGGYITEAFF. The variable domain in full, with the rest retrieved from reference TRBV28 and TRBJ1-1, is DVKVTQSSRYLVKRTGEKVFLECVQDMDHENMFWYRQDPGLGLRLIYFSYDVKMKEKGDIPEGYSVSREKKERFSLILESASTNQTSMYLCASRGGGGGYITEAFFGQGTRLTVV.

This clonotype was seen at least ten times. The chain carries TRBV20-1 and TRBJ1-1; 7 bases fit TRBD1. The CDR3 is 12 amino acids. The germline CDR1 and CDR2 sequences are DFQATT and SNEGSKA (reference sequence). J gave up 4 bases and V 4 bases, and 3 bases lay outside the gene matches. The CDR3 here is CSAKQGPTEAFF. The CDR3 coding sequence is TGCAGTGCTAAACAGGGGCCCACTGAAGCTTTCTTT.

In its sample, this clonotype was seen many times. CDR3: CASSLVPVFLGANVLTF. As DNA, the CDR3 is TGTGCCAGCAGTTTAGTGCCCGTATTTCTTGGGGCCAACGTCCTGACTTTC. V and J are TRBV12-3 or TRBV12-4 and TRBJ2-6; unclear D gene. The CDR3 loop spans 17 amino acids. The ends were cut back, 1 base at V and 3 bases at J, with 13 bases in the middle.

The CDR3 reads CASSVDGGGGSDIQYF. In DNA form, the CDR3 reads TGTGCCAGCAGCGTAGACGGGGGCGGGGGCAGCGACATTCAGTACTTC. V usage is TRBV9 and J usage is TRBJ2-4; weak D call: TRBD2 (7 bases). Trimming shortened V by 0 bases and J by 8 bases, and 18 bases separated the two germline ends. Germline lookup yields CDR1 SGDLS and CDR2 YYNGEE. The CDR3 loop spans 16 amino acids.